This T cell receptor beta chain was sequenced in a study of shared clonotypes between healthy human individuals (dated by TCRdb to the early 2020s). Turning to the overall study: Two women and a few men aged 18 to 49 years were included in the cohort. The study deeply sequenced blood TCR repertoires of five healthy adults to estimate repertoire size and the extent of clonotype sharing between individuals. For each donor, CD4 naive and CD4 memory were each run on three plates, CD8 naive on two plates, and CD8 memory on one plate. Each donor's leukapheresis produced roughly between roughly 0.85 and 9.5 billion PBMCs. To increase sequencing depth and limit assay-specific biases, different laboratories used diverse techniques to prepare libraries and sequence TCR repertoires.

Results and caveats for the whole study, not just this receptor: Incomplete sequencing was indicated by rarefaction of sorted-subset datasets, despite the large sequencing depth. Estimated clonotype richness was generally larger for naive than for memory subsets. Based on pairwise subsampling, the degree of clonotype sharing among donors was expected to be affected by sequencing depth. Compared with non-shared clonotypes, clonotypes shared by all four sorted-subset donors had higher generation probabilities. The genetic and exposure-history diversity represented was limited by the small number of donors. Sharing across a few donors was observed for about 5% of naive CD4, less than 4% of naive CD8, about 2.5% of memory CD4, and about 0.38% of memory CD8 clonotypes. Sampling was restricted to blood, and TCR repertoires in tissues likely differ from the TCR repertoires found in blood.

CD8 naive samples were CD45RO-negative cells positively selected for CCR7, giving a CD45RA+CCR7+ population that excluded TemRA cells. The donors were healthy, HIV-negative adults who had no recently reported acute infections or vaccinations. Every donor was a Caucasian adult living in Nashville, Tennessee, USA. Blood was collected by leukapheresis, and PBMCs were isolated by Ficoll-Histopaque density gradient centrifugation and then cryopreserved in liquid nitrogen vapor phase. Analytical flow cytometry was used to check the purity and quantity of each magnetically sorted T cell population. Genomic DNA was isolated from every sorted fraction and measured by UV absorbance on a Nanodrop 2000c. V and J lose 5 bases and 4 bases, and a span of 11 bases separates them. CDR1 and CDR2 are drawn from the germline V gene: MDHEN, SYDVKM. Including the terminal cysteine and phenylalanine, the CDR3 comprises 13 residues. Solely the CDR3 DNA is kept, with 39 bases framed from the first base.

Using the deep immunoSEQ assay, TCR CDR3 regions were amplified from genomic DNA by multiplex PCR. For each cell subset, the extracted genomic DNA was distributed evenly across all wells of several immunoSEQ 96-well plates, and each plate served as one replicate. Each replicate PCR for sorted subsets received around 200 ng genomic DNA, equal to 28,000 or so T cell genomes. Purified libraries were measured with a Qubit 3.0 fluorometer, size-checked on a Bioanalyzer 2100, and measured again with the KAPA Library Quantification kit. Every immunoSEQ 96-well plate was sequenced on a dedicated single-read 150-cycle Illumina NextSeq 550 flow cell. The study's processing was this. Because the immunoSEQ output included only junctional sequences and no quality scores, the filtering could not be the same as the filtering used for full-length reads. To assign V/J genes and CDR3, sequences were annotated against IMGT germline references using PyIR, a Python wrapper for IgBLAST v1.9. Reads were removed for weak V/J assignments (E-value above 1e-6), missing CDR3, stop codons, out-of-frame junctions, or ambiguous translated residues. V3J clonotypes were defined as sequences sharing the same inferred V gene, J gene, and CDR3 amino acid sequence. Percentage overlap between repertoires was calculated by dividing the number of shared unique clonotypes by the size of the smaller repertoire. RTK rarefaction, the Chao1 estimator, and Recon v2.1 estimates of unobserved clonotypes were used to assess repertoire richness. Generation probabilities were computed with OLGA for all TCRbeta clonotypes obtained by the gDNA method from several donors. Sourced from immuneACCESS, this table was stored by TCRdb with only in-frame sequences that have V and J called. A share of the clones is absent; for the studies checked, an unresolved V gene accounts for under half, and the remainder has no known explanation. V and J calls and clone size are as listed in that table; D and trimming were resolved from the DNA. The table for this sample lists over 2 million clones; about 95% of them were counted only once. The leading ten clones occupy more than 0.95% of the sample.

Turning to this clone: Its target antigen remains unknown. Per-base qualities were not stored, and no clone one base away is much larger.

Sequencing was carried out using naive CD8+ T cells sorted from blood. The cell subset or site tag for this specimen amounts to: CD45RA+CCR7+. The V gene is TRBV28 and the J gene is TRBJ1-2, and perhaps TRBD1 as D gene, on 5 matching bases. This TCR was recovered from a man younger than 35 in good health. CDR3 region: CASSTTEGYGYTF. In nucleotides, the sequence is TGTGCCAGCAGTACGACAGAAGGCTATGGCTACACCTTC.